This T cell receptor (beta chain) is drawn from a study of T cell responses to AZD1222 COVID-19 vaccine (dated by TCRdb to the early 2020s). About the investigation overall: TCR sequencing covered 230 or so trial participants: 207 given two doses of AZD1222 and some 25 given two doses of MenACWY control vaccine. Trial participants were enrolled by age into subgroups of 18-55, 56-69 and 70-plus years, and roughly 150, 30 and 60 TCR-sequenced participants, respectively, were included in these subgroups. Overall study outcomes, separate from this receptor: A significant rise in spike-specific TCR breadth and depth was observed after two AZD1222 doses relative to day 0 and relative to MenACWY recipients. The 56-69-year group was small, and its depth increase did not reach significance, likely because of low power. Because no day 14 peak-response samples were available, repertoires were characterized only after the peak T cell response. Nearly half of unique spike-specific TCRs reportedly recognized epitopes outside regions mutated in the B.1.351 and B.1.1.7 variants. The whole spike protein was spanned by vaccine-associated CD4 TCRs, and dominant responses were seen in regions 160-218 and 743-854. Participants were mostly white British, with more females than males. The authors suggested clonal diversity may have been underestimated. Conclusions about previously exposed vaccinees were limited because only six AZD1222 recipients were SARS-CoV-2 seropositive at baseline.

To note about this clone: Its antigen is currently not known. Qualities for individual bases were not recorded, and no much larger clone is one base off.

The CDR3 regions of human TCRbeta chains were subjected to immunosequencing. As for how the authors treated the data: Repertoire TCRs were matched against a reference library of SARS-CoV-2-specific TCRs generated with the MIRA antigen-specificity platform. Breadth meant the fraction of unique TCRs that were SARS-CoV-2-associated, whereas depth meant the fraction of total T cells that were SARS-CoV-2-associated. Using the MIRA data, each spike-specific TCR was mapped to the spike region that the TCR reacts to and placed in a CD4 or CD8 class. Log10-transformed breadth and depth values were compared by one-way ANOVA with Sidak's multiple comparisons tests. Drawn from immuneACCESS, this table holds only the in-frame rearrangements with V and J called that TCRdb kept. Clones are partly lost; checked studies trace under half to an unresolved V gene and leave the rest unexplained. D and trimming were read from the DNA, whereas the V and J calls and clone size are those reported in that table. The sample records around 120,000 clones, about 93% of which are singletons. Approximately 5.1% of the sample is taken by the ten largest.

The CDR3 measures 15 amino acids from cysteine to phenylalanine. The DNA shown is the 45-base CDR3, in frame from base 1. Trimming costs V 5 bases and J 0 bases, and their ends lie 14 bases apart. Sequences MNHEY (CDR1) and SVGAGI (CDR2) are obtained from the germline V gene. In the paper's terms, the time point label means: about 28 days (+/-7) after the second vaccine dose. AZD1222 recipients with second doses at about 4 weeks or about 12 weeks were pooled, because spike-specific TCR depth and breadth did not differ between schedules. Samples from vaccinated people were obtained from the UK trials COV001 and COV002, which included a single-blind randomized controlled phase 2/3 trial of AZD1222 (ChAdOx1 nCoV-19) in healthy adults. For TCRbeta chain sequencing, PBMC samples from trial participants were taken at day 0 and at day 28 after the second dose.

The sequence joins TRBV6-5 to TRBJ2-7; perhaps TRBD1 is the D gene, with 6 bases matching. The TCR originated in an adult who received the AZD1222 COVID-19 vaccine. Source: peripheral blood, taken 28 days after the second AZD1222 dose. The CDR3 here reads CASSTGQGLSYEQYF. The sequenced DNA is TGTGCCAGCAGTACCGGGCAGGGGCTCTCCTACGAGCAGTACTTC.